The 30 T cell receptor beta chains in this list originate from one sample, sequenced in a study of blood T cell repertoires in COVID-19. Some clones are missing from TCRdb's copy, which holds only in-frame ones; the method was immunoSEQ multiplex PCR. The repertoire holds roughly 40,000 clones, with 70% to 90% as singletons. The sample taken for sequencing was peripheral blood. The receptor set was obtained from a woman older than 75 with acute or convalescent COVID-19.

This clone showed up just once. The rearrangement links TRBV30 to TRBJ1-1; 9 nucleotides agree with TRBD1. CDR3 length: 13 residues. Germline CDR1 GTSNPN, CDR2 SVGIG (reference sequence). The trim removed 7 bases at V and 5 bases at J, leaving 8 bases unmatched. The CDR3 coding sequence is TGTGCCTCAACTAACAGGGGGCGGACTGAAGCTTTCTTT. Residues: CASTNRGRTEAFF.

The V and J genes are TRBV19 and TRBJ2-7; 10 bases agree with TRBD2. The CDR3 consists of 15 residues. V lost 6 bases and J lost 6; bases outside the gene matches: 11. The V gene's germline CDR1 is LNHDA and CDR2 SQIVND (reference sequence). DNA for the CDR3: TGTGCCAGTAGCCTCTACCTAGCGGGAGACGCCGAGCAGTACTTC. Encoded protein: CASSLYLAGDAEQYF.

This clone came up a few times. The chain recombines TRBV5-4 with TRBJ2-7, with TRBD2 identical over 7 bases. Germline assignment: CDR1 SGHNT and CDR2 YYREEE (reference sequence). This CDR3 contains 15 residues. V shed 4 bases and J 2 bases; nucleotides not matched to a gene: 9. The CDR3, as DNA: TGTGCCAGCAGCCGCCCCGGGACTACCACCTACGAGCAGTACTTC. It is translated as CASSRPGTTTYEQYF.

V and J are TRBV19 and TRBJ1-1; possibly TRBD1 for D (5 bases). The germline CDR1 and CDR2 sequences are LNHDA and SQIVND (reference sequence). Trimming shortened V by 6 bases and J by 6 bases, and 11 bases separated the two germline ends. The CDR3 totals 12 residues. The CDR3 DNA is TGTGCCAGTAGCAGGGTAGATGCTGAAGCTTTCTTT. Its protein product is CASSRVDAEAFF.

The rearrangement uses TRBV5-1 and TRBJ2-5; 7 bases map to TRBD1. The CDR3 loop spans 15 amino acids. V was clipped by 4 bases and J by 1 base; unmatched bases: 7. Germline CDR1 reads SGHRS; CDR2 reads YFSETQ. CDR3 nucleotides: TGCGCCAGCAGCCGCTCAGGGGGTCTCCAAGAGACCCAGTACTTC. Its protein product is CASSRSGGLQETQYF.

The chain has TRBV4-1 and TRBJ2-6, with D maybe TRBD2 (6 bases). The CDR3 extends over 18 amino acids. Trimming cost V 3 bases and J 0 bases, with 15 bases left between them. Germline CDR1 MGHRA, CDR2 YSYEKL. Here the CDR3 reads CASSHGSATSSGANVLTF. Here the CDR3 DNA reads TGCGCCAGCAGCCACGGGAGCGCCACAAGCTCTGGGGCCAACGTCCTGACTTTC.

The V gene is TRBV5-6, the J gene TRBJ2-3, with 7 bases that match TRBD2. CDR1 is SGHDT, CDR2 YYEEEE, per germline. After removal of 5 bases from V and 0 bases from J, the junction contained 9 bases not matched to a gene. This CDR3 contains 16 residues. In DNA, the CDR3 is TGTGCCAGCAGGTGGATGGGGACTACTAGCACAGATACGCAGTATTTT. It codes for CASRWMGTTSTDTQYF. The whole variable domain, remainder taken from reference TRBV5-6 and TRBJ2-3, is DAGVTQSPTHLIKTRGQQVTLRCSPKSGHDTVSWYQQALGQGPQFIFQYYEEEERQRGNFPDRFSGHQFPNYSSELNVNALLLGDSALYLCASRWMGTTSTDTQYFGPGTRLTVL.

V usage is TRBV10-3 and J usage is TRBJ2-1, with 8 bases matching TRBD2. The CDR3 is 13 residues long. From germline, CDR1 is ENHRY and CDR2 SYGVKD. J was trimmed by 3 bases and V by 6 bases; bases with no gene match: 1. The CDR3 coding sequence is TGTGCCATCAGGGGACTAGGCTACAATGAGCAGTTCTTC. As protein: CAIRGLGYNEQFF.

This clone appeared once. The chain employs TRBV10-3 and TRBJ2-7, with 11 positions matching TRBD1. Germline CDR1 and CDR2: ENHRY and SYGVKD. Losses at the gene ends were 0 bases for V and 6 bases for J; bases not matched to a gene: 10. The CDR3 is 17 residues long. Here the CDR3 reads CAISESGTGGFYVEQYF. The DNA for the CDR3 is TGTGCCATCAGTGAGTCGGGGACAGGGGGGTTTTATGTCGAGCAGTACTTC.

This chain connects TRBV5-1 to TRBJ2-5, with D possibly matching TRBD1 (6 bases). V shed 1 base and J shed 2 bases, with 12 bases lying between them. The V gene's germline CDR1 is SGHRS and CDR2 YFSETQ. CDR3 size: 15 residues. As DNA, the CDR3 is TGCGCCAGCAGCTTGCTCGGACAGTCTCAAGAGACCCAGTACTTC. Protein product: CASSLLGQSQETQYF.

This chain joins TRBV6-5 and TRBJ2-7, with TRBD1 identical over 11 bases. In germline, CDR1 is MNHEY, CDR2 SVGAGI. The CDR3 consists of 15 residues. The V segment lost 6 bases and the J segment 3 bases; nucleotides outside the gene matches: 7. The CDR3 here is CASRGYGTGGYEQYF. DNA of the CDR3: TGTGCCAGCAGAGGTTACGGGACAGGGGGCTACGAGCAGTACTTC.

This chain joins TRBV19 and TRBJ1-5; 7 positions agree with TRBD1. CDR1 is LNHDA, CDR2 SQIVND, per germline (reference sequence). After removal of 4 bases from V and 6 bases from J, the junction contained 3 bases not matched to a gene. The length of the CDR3 is 13 residues. This CDR3 is CASSKGAVQPQHF. The CDR3, as DNA: TGTGCCAGTAGTAAGGGGGCCGTTCAGCCCCAGCATTTT.

The V and J genes are TRBV14 and TRBJ2-7; TRBD1 matches 8 bases. The V gene end was trimmed by 1 base and the J gene end by 7 bases; junction bases not matched to a gene: 9. The germline V gene has CDR1 SGHDN and CDR2 FVKESK. CDR3 size: 15 residues. CDR3 residues: CASSQGTGWSGEQYF. CDR3 nucleotide sequence: TGTGCCAGCAGCCAAGGGACAGGGTGGAGTGGAGAGCAGTACTTC.

The rearrangement uses TRBV19 and TRBJ1-6; weak D call: TRBD1 (5 bases). CDR3 length: 16 amino acids. Trimming shortened V by 6 bases and J by 9 bases, and 21 bases separated the two germline ends. Germline lookup yields CDR1 LNHDA and CDR2 SQIVND (reference sequence). CDR3 sequence reads: CASSQQIRVSGSPLHF. The CDR3 DNA is TGTGCCAGTAGCCAGCAGATCAGGGTATCTGGTTCACCCCTCCACTTT.

This clone has only a few counts. This rearrangement joins TRBV10-3 to TRBJ2-5; 7 positions match TRBD1. The CDR3 covers 14 residues. J gave up 5 bases and V 3 bases, and 6 bases lay outside the gene matches. From germline, CDR1 is ENHRY and CDR2 SYGVKD. The DNA for the CDR3 is TGTGCCATCAGTGATTTACAGGGGCGGGAGACCCAGTACTTC. It translates to CAISDLQGRETQYF.

The gene calls are TRBV12-5 and TRBJ2-3, with 12 bases lining up with TRBD2. After removal of 1 base from V and 4 bases from J, the junction contained 3 bases not matched to a gene. This CDR3 contains 16 residues. Germline CDR1 reads LGHNT; CDR2 reads FRNRAP. CDR3 amino acids: CASGLGTSGTSDTQYF. The CDR3 region has the DNA TGTGCTAGTGGTTTGGGGACTAGCGGGACGTCAGATACGCAGTATTTT.

The chain recombines TRBV10-3 with TRBJ2-3, with 9 bases aligning to TRBD2. The germline V gene has CDR1 ENHRY and CDR2 SYGVKD. The V and J ends lost 2 bases and 6 bases, in that order; junction bases with no gene match: 15. The CDR3 runs 18 residues. The CDR3 loop is CAISEQPSGTSPTDTQYF. The CDR3 bases are TGTGCCATCAGTGAGCAACCTTCCGGGACTAGCCCCACCGATACGCAGTATTTT.

The chain recombines TRBV19 with TRBJ2-3; tentative D call: TRBD1 (5 bases). Germline CDR1 LNHDA, CDR2 SQIVND (reference sequence). Between the trimmed V and J ends, which lost 4 bases and 2 bases, there was a span of 7 bases. The CDR3 is 13 amino acids. The CDR3 loop reads CASSKGPTDTQYF. The CDR3 nucleotides read TGTGCCAGTAGTAAGGGGCCCACAGATACGCAGTATTTT.

This clone has more than one count but fewer than ten. The rearrangement uses TRBV2 and TRBJ1-6; D perhaps matches TRBD1 (5 bases). The CDR3 totals 14 residues. Germline loops: CDR1 SNHLY, CDR2 FYNNEI. V lost 6 bases and J lost 5, with 11 bases in between. CDR3 loop: CASRTGQDNSPLHF. The CDR3 DNA is TGTGCCAGCAGGACCGGACAAGATAATTCACCCCTCCACTTT.

The V call is TRBV7-9, the J call TRBJ2-1; 9 bases map to TRBD2. The CDR3 covers 15 residues. J gave up 6 bases and V 1 base, and 4 bases lay outside the gene matches. The germline gives CDR1 SEHNR, CDR2 FQNEAQ (reference sequence). The CDR3 DNA is TGTGCCAGCAGCTTAGTAGCGGGAGTTCGCAATGAGCAGTTCTTC. The encoded protein is CASSLVAGVRNEQFF.

This clone appeared once. This rearrangement joins TRBV3-1 (or the pseudogene TRBV3-2) to TRBJ1-4; D remains ambiguous. This CDR3 contains 14 residues. Trimming left V 0 bases short and J 5 bases short, with 7 bases between. Germline CDR1 LGHDT, CDR2 YNNKEL (reference sequence). Here the CDR3 reads CASSQDPGNEKLFF. CDR3 in DNA: TGTGCCAGCAGCCAAGACCCGGGAAATGAAAAACTGTTTTTT.

The chain uses TRBV5-6 and TRBJ2-5; perhaps TRBD2 as D (6 bases). Germline CDR1 and CDR2: SGHDT and YYEEEE. This CDR3 region has 14 residues. V lost 5 bases to trimming and J lost 3 bases, with 14 bases between them. This CDR3 reads CASRRLVGEETQYF. In nucleotides, the CDR3 is TGTGCCAGCAGGCGACTAGTAGGTGAAGAGACCCAGTACTTC. Drawing the rest from reference TRBV5-6 and TRBJ2-5, the complete variable domain is DAGVTQSPTHLIKTRGQQVTLRCSPKSGHDTVSWYQQALGQGPQFIFQYYEEEERQRGNFPDRFSGHQFPNYSSELNVNALLLGDSALYLCASRRLVGEETQYFGPGTRLLVL.

V gene TRBV6-5 combines with J gene TRBJ2-2; D gene uncertain. Germline values: CDR1 MNHEY, CDR2 SVGAGI. Trimming pared 2 bases from V and 6 bases from J, leaving 7 bases between. The CDR3 runs to 13 residues. CDR3 coding DNA: TGTGCCAGCAGTTACCTTCAGGCCGGGGAGCTGTTTTTT. This codes for CASSYLQAGELFF.

The chain recombines TRBV7-2 with TRBJ2-2; the D is unclear. The CDR3 loop spans 15 amino acids. From germline, CDR1 is SGHTA and CDR2 FQGNSA. V was trimmed by 2 bases and J by 1 base, leaving 8 bases between them. The CDR3 coding sequence is TGTGCCAGCAGCTTATTCTCAGGGAACACCGGGGAGCTGTTTTTT. Amino acid sequence: CASSLFSGNTGELFF.

The rearrangement uses TRBV10-1 and TRBJ2-3; the D gene is possibly TRBD2 (5 bases). V shed 6 bases and J shed 1 base, with 14 bases lying between them. CDR3 size: 15 residues. Germline V CDR1 and CDR2: WNHNN, SYGVQD (reference sequence). The CDR3 sequence: CASSPGLAGTDTQYF. The CDR3 DNA sequence: TGCGCCAGCAGCCCCGGTCTAGCCGGCACAGATACGCAGTATTTT.

This rearrangement joins TRBV10-3 to TRBJ1-2; 10 bases are a match to TRBD1. The germline CDR1 and CDR2 sequences are ENHRY and SYGVKD. This CDR3 comprises 14 residues. Trimming at V came to 3 bases and at J to 7 bases, leaving 5 bases not matched to a gene. CDR3: CAISESRDRGGYTF. The CDR3 coding sequence is TGTGCCATCAGTGAAAGCCGGGACAGGGGTGGCTACACCTTC.

The rearrangement uses TRBV30 and TRBJ2-7, with D perhaps matching TRBD2 (5 bases). V lost 0 bases and J 1 base, leaving 7 bases between the germline ends. The germline CDR1 and CDR2 sequences are GTSNPN and SVGIG (reference sequence). There are 13 residues in the CDR3. The CDR3, as DNA: TGTGCCTGGAGTGTAGGAGGTTCCTACGAGCAGTACTTC. It translates to CAWSVGGSYEQYF.

The chain recombines TRBV28 with TRBJ2-7; 8 bases are a match to TRBD1. The trim removed 4 bases at V and 3 bases at J, leaving 8 bases unmatched. CDR1 is MDHEN, CDR2 SYDVKM, per germline. The CDR3 sequence is 15 residues long. This chain's CDR3 is CASSSAGQDFYEQYF. The CDR3 DNA is TGTGCCAGCAGTTCCGCGGGACAGGACTTCTACGAGCAGTACTTC.

The chain couples TRBV18 to TRBJ2-2, with D perhaps TRBD2 (6 bases). CDR1 KGHSH and CDR2 LQKENI come from the germline V gene. The CDR3 totals 16 residues. Trimming left V 3 bases short and J 6 bases short, with 17 bases between. This chain's CDR3 is CASSPPGAFIAGELFF. The DNA of the CDR3 is TGTGCCAGCTCACCCCCGGGAGCATTTATCGCCGGGGAGCTGTTTTTT.

This chain joins TRBV27 and TRBJ2-7, with 7 bases that match TRBD2. CDR1 is MNHEY, CDR2 SMNVEV, per germline (reference sequence). Germline trimming cut 4 bases from V and 3 bases from J; bases unmatched to any gene: 9. The CDR3 is made up of 15 amino acids. CDR3 DNA sequence: TGTGCCAGCAGTTGGGGAGGGGATCCCTTCTACGAGCAGTACTTC. Translated: CASSWGGDPFYEQYF.